This TCR beta chain stems from a study of Ad26.COV2.S vaccination and SARS-CoV-2 variants. Across the whole study: As a participant in COV1001, the donor was in the Ad26.COV2.S trial arm. General study points: Analyses that measured TCR breadth and depth may have underestimated total T cell responses. Vaccinees reportedly had broad spike-specific CD8+ and CD4+ T cell responses.

Some clones are missing from TCRdb's copy, which holds only in-frame ones; the method was immunoSEQ multiplex PCR. The repertoire holds more than 300,000 clones, just over 85% seen once, with more than 1.5% in the top ten. Indicated treatment: 15 to 20 received Ad26.COV2.S at low or high dose, single or two shots; about 5 received placebo; per-sample allocation not given. Each sample was drawn 63 days after the first injection (of vaccine or placebo). In Boston, an adult donor aged 18-55 years took part. Worth noting for this clone: Its antigen remains unidentified.

CDR1 and CDR2 (germline): SGHTS, YDEGEE. V dropped 0 bases and J dropped 4 bases, with 1 base sitting between them. CDR3 size: 11 residues. The receptor's source is a person aged 18-60 years who received the Ad26.COV2.S COVID-19 vaccine or a placebo. Source: peripheral blood, taken in a trial of Ad26.COV2.S vaccine versus placebo. The chain combines TRBV5-8 with TRBJ1-1; D gene ambiguous. DNA of the CDR3: TGTGCCAGCAGCTTGGGCACTGAAGCTTTCTTT. Its protein product is CASSLGTEAFF.